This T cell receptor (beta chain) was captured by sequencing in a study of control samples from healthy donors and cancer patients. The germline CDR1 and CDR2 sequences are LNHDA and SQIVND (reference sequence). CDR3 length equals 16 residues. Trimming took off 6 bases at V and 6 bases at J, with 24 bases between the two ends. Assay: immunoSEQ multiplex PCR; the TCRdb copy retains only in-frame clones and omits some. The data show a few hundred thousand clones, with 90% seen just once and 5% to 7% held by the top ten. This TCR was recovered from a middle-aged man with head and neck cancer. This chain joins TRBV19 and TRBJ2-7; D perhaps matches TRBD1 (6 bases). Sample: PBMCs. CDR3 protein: CASRDLARFEGGEQYF. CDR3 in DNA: TGTGCCAGTAGGGACCTCGCCCGATTTGAAGGGGGCGAGCAGTACTTC.